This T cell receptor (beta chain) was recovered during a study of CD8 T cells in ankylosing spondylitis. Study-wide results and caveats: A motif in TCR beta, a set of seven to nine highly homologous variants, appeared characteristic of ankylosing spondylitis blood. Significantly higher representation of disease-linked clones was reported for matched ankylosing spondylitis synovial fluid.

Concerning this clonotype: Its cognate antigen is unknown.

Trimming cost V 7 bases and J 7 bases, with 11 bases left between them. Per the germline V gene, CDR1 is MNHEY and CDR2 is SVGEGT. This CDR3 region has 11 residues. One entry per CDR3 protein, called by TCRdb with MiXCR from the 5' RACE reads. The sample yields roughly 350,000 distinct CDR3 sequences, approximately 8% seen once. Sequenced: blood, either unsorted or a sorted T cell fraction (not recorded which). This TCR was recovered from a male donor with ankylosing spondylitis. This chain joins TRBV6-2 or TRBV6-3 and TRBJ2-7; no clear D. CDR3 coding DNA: TGTGCCAGCACCAATGCTGGGGAGCAGTACTTC. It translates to CASTNAGEQYF.